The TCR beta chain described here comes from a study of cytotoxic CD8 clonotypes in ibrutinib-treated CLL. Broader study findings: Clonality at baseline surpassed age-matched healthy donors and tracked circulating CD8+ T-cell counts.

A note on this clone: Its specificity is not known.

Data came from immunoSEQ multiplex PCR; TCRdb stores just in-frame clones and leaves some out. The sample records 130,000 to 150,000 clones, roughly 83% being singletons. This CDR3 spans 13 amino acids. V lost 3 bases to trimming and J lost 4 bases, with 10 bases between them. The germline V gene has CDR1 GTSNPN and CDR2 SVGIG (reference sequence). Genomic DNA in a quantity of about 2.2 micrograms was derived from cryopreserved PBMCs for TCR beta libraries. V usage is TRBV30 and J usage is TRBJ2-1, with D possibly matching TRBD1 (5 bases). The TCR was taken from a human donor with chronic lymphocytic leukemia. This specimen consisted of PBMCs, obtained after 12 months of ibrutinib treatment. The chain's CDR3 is CAWRRDRYNEQFF. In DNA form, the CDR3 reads TGTGCCTGGAGAAGAGACAGATACAATGAGCAGTTCTTC.